The entry that follows covers one T cell receptor (beta chain) sequence. The antigen is unknown. This sample is part of a study of beta chain features in type 1 diabetes. General observations from the study: When Type 1 diabetes patients were examined, their TCRB CDR3s proved moderately but significantly shorter in all four CD4+ subsets.

Since all of the isolated RNA was reverse transcribed, expressed TCRB transcripts were what got sequenced. Profiled with immunoSEQ multiplex PCR; TCRdb holds only in-frame clones, not every one. The sample consists of about 150,000 clones, 10% of them appearing once. The V gene end was trimmed by 5 bases and the J gene end by 10 bases; junction bases not matched to a gene: 5. The CDR3 sequence is 14 residues long. CDR1 is SGHTA and CDR2 is FQGTGA in the germline V gene. J is TRBJ2-2 and V is TRBV7-3, with 12 bases matching TRBD2. Sequences were obtained from central memory CD4+ T cells from blood. The TCR comes from a man under 40 with type 1 diabetes. The CDR3 is CASSATSGREELFF. The CDR3 DNA follows: TGTGCCAGCAGCGCGACTAGCGGGAGAGAGGAGCTGTTTTTT. The variable domain in full, with the rest retrieved from reference TRBV7-3 and TRBJ2-2, is GAGVSQTPSNKVTEKGKYVELRCDPISGHTALYWYRQSLGQGPEFLIYFQGTGAADDSGLPNDRFFAVRPEGSVSTLKIQRTERGDSAVYLCASSATSGREELFFGEGSRLTVL.